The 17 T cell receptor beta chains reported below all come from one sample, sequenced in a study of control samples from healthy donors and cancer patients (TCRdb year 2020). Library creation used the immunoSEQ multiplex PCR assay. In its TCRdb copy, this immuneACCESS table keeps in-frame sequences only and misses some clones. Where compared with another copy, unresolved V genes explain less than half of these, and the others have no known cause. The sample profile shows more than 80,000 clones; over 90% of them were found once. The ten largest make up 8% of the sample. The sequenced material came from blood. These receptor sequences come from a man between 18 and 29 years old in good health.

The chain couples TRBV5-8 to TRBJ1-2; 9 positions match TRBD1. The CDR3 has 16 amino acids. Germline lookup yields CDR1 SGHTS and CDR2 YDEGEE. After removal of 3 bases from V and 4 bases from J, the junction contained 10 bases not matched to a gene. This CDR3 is CASSYPGQGHTYGYTF. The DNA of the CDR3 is TGTGCCAGCAGCTACCCGGGACAGGGTCATACCTATGGCTACACCTTC.

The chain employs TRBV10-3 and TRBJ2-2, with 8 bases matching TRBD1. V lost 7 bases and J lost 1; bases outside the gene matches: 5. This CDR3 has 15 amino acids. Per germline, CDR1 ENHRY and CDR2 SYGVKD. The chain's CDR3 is CAITTGGLNTGELFF. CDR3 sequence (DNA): TGTGCCATCACAACAGGGGGTCTGAACACCGGGGAGCTGTTTTTT.

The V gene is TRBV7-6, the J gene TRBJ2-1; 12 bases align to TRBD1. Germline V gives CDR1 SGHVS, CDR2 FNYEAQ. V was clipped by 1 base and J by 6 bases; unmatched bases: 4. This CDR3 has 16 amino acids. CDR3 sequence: CASSLVGQGAGNEQFF. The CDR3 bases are TGTGCCAGCAGCTTAGTGGGACAGGGGGCGGGCAATGAGCAGTTCTTC. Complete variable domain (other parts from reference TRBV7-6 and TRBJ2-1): GAGVSQSPRYKVTKRGQDVALRCDPISGHVSLYWYRQALGQGPEFLTYFNYEAQQDKSGLPNDRFSAERPEGSISTLTIQRTEQRDSAMYRCASSLVGQGAGNEQFFGPGTRLTVL.

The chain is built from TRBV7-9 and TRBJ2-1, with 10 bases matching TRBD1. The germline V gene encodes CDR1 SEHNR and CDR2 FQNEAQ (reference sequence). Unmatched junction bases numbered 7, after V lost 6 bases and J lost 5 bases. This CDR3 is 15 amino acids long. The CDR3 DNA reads TGTGCCAGCAGTCTAATGGGACAGGGGAACAATGAGCAGTTCTTC. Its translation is CASSLMGQGNNEQFF.

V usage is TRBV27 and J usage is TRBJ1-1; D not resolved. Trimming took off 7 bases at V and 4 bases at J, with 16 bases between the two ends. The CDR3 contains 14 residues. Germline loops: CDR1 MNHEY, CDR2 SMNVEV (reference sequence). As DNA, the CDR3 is TGTGCCAGCACAGCGGGAAGCCAAGTCACTGAAGCTTTCTTT. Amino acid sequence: CASTAGSQVTEAFF.

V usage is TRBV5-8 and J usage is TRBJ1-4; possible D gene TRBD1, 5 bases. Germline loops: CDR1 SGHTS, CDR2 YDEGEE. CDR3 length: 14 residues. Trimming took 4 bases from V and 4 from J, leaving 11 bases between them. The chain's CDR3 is CASSLGRFNEKLFF. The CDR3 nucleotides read TGTGCCAGCAGCCTGGGACGGTTTAATGAAAAACTGTTTTTT.

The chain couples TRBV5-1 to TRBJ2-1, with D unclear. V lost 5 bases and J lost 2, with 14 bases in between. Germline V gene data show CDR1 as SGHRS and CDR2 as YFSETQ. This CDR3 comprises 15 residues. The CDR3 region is CASRVGTDPYNEQFF. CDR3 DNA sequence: TGCGCCAGCAGGGTGGGCACGGACCCCTACAATGAGCAGTTCTTC.

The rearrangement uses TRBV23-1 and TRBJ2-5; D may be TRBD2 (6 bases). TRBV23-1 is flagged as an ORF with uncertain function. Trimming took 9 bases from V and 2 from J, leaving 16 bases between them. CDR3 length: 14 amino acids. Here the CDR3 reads CARDRPGDQETQYF. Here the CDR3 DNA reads TGCGCCAGGGACCGCCCGGGGGATCAAGAGACCCAGTACTTC.

CDR3 sequence (DNA): TGTGCCAGCAGCCCCCGGGAGCCTCCCAAAAACATTCAGTACTTC. Residues: CASSPREPPKNIQYF. The V call is TRBV6-2 or TRBV6-3, the J call TRBJ2-4; a possible D gene is TRBD2 (6 bases). Germline assignment: CDR1 MNHEY and CDR2 SVGEGT. Trimming cost V 6 bases and J 2 bases, with 14 bases left between them. CDR3 length equals 15 residues.

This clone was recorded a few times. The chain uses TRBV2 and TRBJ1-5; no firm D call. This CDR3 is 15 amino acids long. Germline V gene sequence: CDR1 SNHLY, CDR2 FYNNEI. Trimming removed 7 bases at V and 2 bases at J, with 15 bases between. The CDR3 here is CASNRGGSGNQPQHF. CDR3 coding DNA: TGTGCCAGCAATCGGGGAGGGTCGGGCAATCAGCCCCAGCATTTT. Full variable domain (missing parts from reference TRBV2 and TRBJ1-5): EPEVTQTPSHQVTQMGQEVILRCVPISNHLYFYWYRQILGQKVEFLVSFYNNEISEKSEIFDDQFSVERPDGSNFTLKIRSTKLEDSAMYFCASNRGGSGNQPQHFGDGTRLSIL.

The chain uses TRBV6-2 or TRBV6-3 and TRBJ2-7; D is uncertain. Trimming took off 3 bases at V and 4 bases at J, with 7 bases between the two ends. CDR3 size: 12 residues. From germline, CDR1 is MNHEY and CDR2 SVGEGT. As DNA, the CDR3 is TGTGCCAGCAGTTATGACGGATACGAGCAGTACTTC. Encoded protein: CASSYDGYEQYF.

The CDR3: CASSLDRGFGYTF. As DNA, the CDR3 is TGTGCCAGTAGTTTGGACAGGGGGTTCGGCTACACCTTC. This chain connects TRBV19 to TRBJ1-2, with TRBD1 matching over 10 bases. Per the germline V gene, CDR1 is LNHDA and CDR2 is SQIVND (reference sequence). This CDR3 has 13 residues. V was clipped by 5 bases and J by 8 bases; unmatched bases: 5.

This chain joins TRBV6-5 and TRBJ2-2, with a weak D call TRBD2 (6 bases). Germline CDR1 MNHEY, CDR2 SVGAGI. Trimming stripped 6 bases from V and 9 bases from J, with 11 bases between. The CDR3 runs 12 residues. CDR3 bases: TGTGCCAGCAGGGGAGGCACTTGGGAGCTGTTTTTT. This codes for CASRGGTWELFF.

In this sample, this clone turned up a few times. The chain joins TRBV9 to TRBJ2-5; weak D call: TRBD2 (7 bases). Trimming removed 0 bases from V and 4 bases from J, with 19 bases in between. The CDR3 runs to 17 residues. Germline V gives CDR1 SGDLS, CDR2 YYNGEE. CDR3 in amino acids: CASSVAGGGGLGETQYF. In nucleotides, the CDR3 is TGTGCCAGCAGCGTAGCGGGAGGAGGGGGGTTAGGAGAGACCCAGTACTTC.

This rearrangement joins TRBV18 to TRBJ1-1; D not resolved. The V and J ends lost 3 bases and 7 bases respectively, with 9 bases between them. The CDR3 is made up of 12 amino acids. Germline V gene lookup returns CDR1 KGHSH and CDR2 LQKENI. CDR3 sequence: CASSPEVNEAFF. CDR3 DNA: TGTGCCAGCTCACCTGAAGTCAATGAAGCTTTCTTT. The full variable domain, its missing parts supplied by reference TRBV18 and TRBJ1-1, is NAGVMQNPRHLVRRRGQEARLRCSPMKGHSHVYWYRQLPEEGLKFMVYLQKENIIDESGMPKERFSAEFPKEGPSILRIQQVVRGDSAAYFCASSPEVNEAFFGQGTRLTVV.

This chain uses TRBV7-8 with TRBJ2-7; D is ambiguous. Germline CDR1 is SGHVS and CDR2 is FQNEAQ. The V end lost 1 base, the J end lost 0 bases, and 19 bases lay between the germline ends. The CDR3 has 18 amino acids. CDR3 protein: CASSLGVELLTYSYEQYF. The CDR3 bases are TGTGCCAGCAGCTTAGGCGTAGAACTCCTCACATACTCCTACGAGCAGTACTTC. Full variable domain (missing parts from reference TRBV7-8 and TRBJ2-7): GAGVSQSPRYKVAKRGQDVALRCDPISGHVSLFWYQQALGQGPEFLTYFQNEAQLDKSGLPSDRFFAERPEGSVSTLKIQRTQQEDSAVYLCASSLGVELLTYSYEQYFGPGTRLTVT.

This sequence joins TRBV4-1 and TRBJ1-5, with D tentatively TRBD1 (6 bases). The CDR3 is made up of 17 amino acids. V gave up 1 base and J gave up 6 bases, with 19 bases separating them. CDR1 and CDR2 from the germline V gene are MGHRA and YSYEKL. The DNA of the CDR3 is TGCGCCAGCAGCCAAGGATTCGTCAGGGGCGCGGGTCAGCCCCAGCATTTT. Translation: CASSQGFVRGAGQPQHF.